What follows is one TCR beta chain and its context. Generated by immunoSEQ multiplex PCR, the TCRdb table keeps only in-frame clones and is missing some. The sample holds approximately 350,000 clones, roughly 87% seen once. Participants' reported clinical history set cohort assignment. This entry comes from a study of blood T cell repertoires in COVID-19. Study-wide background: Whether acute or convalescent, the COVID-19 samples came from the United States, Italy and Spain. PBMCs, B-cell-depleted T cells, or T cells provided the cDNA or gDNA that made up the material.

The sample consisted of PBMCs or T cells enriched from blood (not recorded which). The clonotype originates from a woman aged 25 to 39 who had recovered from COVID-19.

This CDR3 reads CASSYPSGGAETQYF. The CDR3, as DNA: TGTGCCAGCAGTTACCCTAGCGGGGGGGCGGAGACCCAGTACTTC. The rearrangement joins TRBV6-5 to TRBJ2-5; 12 bases are a match to TRBD2. The CDR3 runs to 15 residues. Losses at the gene ends were 2 bases for V and 5 bases for J; bases not matched to a gene: 3. CDR1 MNHEY and CDR2 SVGAGI come from the germline V gene.